This T cell receptor (beta chain) was documented in a study of T cells in narcolepsy. Whole-study findings and limits: Healthy controls reportedly lacked the autoreactive clonotypes serially found in patients' blood.

Generated by immunoSEQ multiplex PCR, the TCRdb table keeps only in-frame clones and is missing some. The data show roughly 10,000 clones, with about three quarters seen just once and 22% held by the top ten. Germline V gene lookup returns CDR1 KGHSH and CDR2 LQKENI. This CDR3 contains 13 residues. As for this clone: Its antigen is currently unknown.

The source material was CD45RA- memory CD8+ T cells from PBMCs. The chain combines TRBV18 with TRBJ2-5; 7 nucleotides align to TRBD1. The J call is uncertain, as TRBJ2-7 better fits the DNA end. The sequence was obtained from a human donor with narcolepsy. Written as DNA, the CDR3 is TGTGCCAGCTCCCCGGGACAGTCCTACGAGCAGTACTTC. Its protein product is CASSPGQSYEQYF.